What follows are 8 T cell receptor beta chains derived from one specimen sequenced in a study of T cell responses to AZD1222 COVID-19 vaccine. TCRdb's copy holds only in-frame clones and misses some; the assay was immunoSEQ multiplex PCR. This table holds 120,000 or so clones, around 91% found once. Here the sequenced sample was peripheral blood, taken on day 0 of MenACWY control vaccination. The receptors were gathered from an adult in good health.

The chain joins TRBV27 to TRBJ2-1, with D possibly being TRBD1 or TRBD2 (5 bases each). The V and J ends lost 0 bases and 6 bases respectively, with 6 bases between them. Germline assignment: CDR1 MNHEY and CDR2 SMNVEV (reference sequence). The CDR3 consists of 13 residues. The CDR3: CASSLSGTNEQFF. DNA for the CDR3: TGTGCCAGCAGTTTATCGGGGACCAATGAGCAGTTCTTC.

The chain employs TRBV7-6 and TRBJ2-1, with D possibly matching TRBD2 (6 bases). The CDR3 length is 15 residues. V dropped 1 base and J dropped 6 bases, with 13 bases sitting between them. Germline-derived CDR1 and CDR2 are SGHVS and FNYEAQ. DNA of the CDR3: TGTGCCAGCAGCTTAGTCAGCCTAGCGACCAATGAGCAGTTCTTC. Its translation is CASSLVSLATNEQFF. Combining the CDR3 with reference TRBV7-6 and TRBJ2-1 gives the whole variable domain GAGVSQSPRYKVTKRGQDVALRCDPISGHVSLYWYRQALGQGPEFLTYFNYEAQQDKSGLPNDRFSAERPEGSISTLTIQRTEQRDSAMYRCASSLVSLATNEQFFGPGTRLTVL.

J is TRBJ1-2 and V is TRBV2, with 7 bases lining up with TRBD1. The CDR3 is 15 residues long. The V gene's germline CDR1 is SNHLY and CDR2 FYNNEI. Germline trimming cut 4 bases from V and 1 base from J; bases unmatched to any gene: 6. The chain's CDR3 is CASSAGQGGNYGYTF. The CDR3 region has the DNA TGTGCCAGCAGTGCTGGGCAGGGGGGTAACTATGGCTACACCTTC.

The J gene is TRBJ2-1, the V gene TRBV7-9; D possibly corresponds to TRBD1 (5 bases). CDR1 is SEHNR, CDR2 FQNEAQ, per germline (reference sequence). The CDR3 spans 13 residues. V shed 10 bases and J shed 0 bases, with 10 bases lying between them. The CDR3 sequence is CAILDSSYNEQFF. CDR3 sequence (DNA): TGTGCCATCTTAGACAGCTCCTACAATGAGCAGTTCTTC. The whole variable domain, remainder taken from reference TRBV7-9 and TRBJ2-1, is DTGVSQNPRHKITKRGQNVTFRCDPISEHNRLYWYRQTLGQGPEFLTYFQNEAQLEKSRLLSDRFSAERPKGSFSTLEIQRTEQGDSAMYLCAILDSSYNEQFFGPGTRLTVL.

V usage is TRBV7-2 and J usage is TRBJ2-7, with 10 positions matching TRBD2. The germline V gene has CDR1 SGHTA and CDR2 FQGNSA. The CDR3 has 15 amino acids. V lost 3 bases, J lost 0 bases, and 2 bases stayed unmatched. Here the CDR3 DNA reads TGTGCCAGCAGCTTGGGACTAGCGCCCTCCTACGAGCAGTACTTC. Protein sequence: CASSLGLAPSYEQYF.

The CDR3 nucleotides are TGCAGCGTTGTTAGCGGGGAAACCTACAATGAGCAGTTCTTC. It codes for CSVVSGETYNEQFF. The chain links TRBV29-1 to TRBJ2-1, with TRBD2 matching 8 bases. CDR1 and CDR2 (germline): SQVTM, ANQGSEA. The CDR3 is 14 residues long. With 4 bases clipped from V and 2 bases from J, the junction kept 4 bases outside the gene matches.

The chain recombines TRBV27 with TRBJ2-3; weak D call: TRBD2 (6 bases). Germline V CDR1 and CDR2: MNHEY, SMNVEV (reference sequence). CDR3 length: 17 residues. V was pared by 4 bases and J by 1 base, with 18 bases between. This CDR3 is CASSSPKLAVGTDTQYF. As DNA, the CDR3 is TGTGCCAGCAGTTCCCCAAAACTAGCAGTTGGCACAGATACGCAGTATTTT.

This clone was recorded once. This chain's CDR3 is CASSLFGTTALGQFF. CDR3 sequence (DNA): TGTGCCAGCAGCCTCTTCGGGACTACGGCGCTCGGGCAGTTCTTC. The V gene is TRBV14, the J gene TRBJ2-1; 7 nucleotides agree with TRBD2. Germline CDR1 is SGHDN and CDR2 is FVKESK. CDR3 length equals 15 residues. The V segment lost 4 bases and the J segment 12 bases; nucleotides outside the gene matches: 15.